What follows describes a single TCR beta chain. The sample is drawn from a study of T cell responses to AZD1222 COVID-19 vaccine. The wider study: Samples with a second dose at about 4 or about 12 weeks were pooled together.

Method: immunoSEQ multiplex PCR; TCRdb's copy keeps in-frame clones and lacks some. The sample carries some 160,000 clones, around 94% recorded once. CDR3 length equals 13 residues. Germline V lookup: CDR1 MNHEY, CDR2 SMNVEV (reference sequence). Trimming shortened V by 8 bases and J by 2 bases, and 10 bases separated the two germline ends. This TCR was sampled from an adult in good health. The chain has TRBV27 and TRBJ2-1, with D maybe TRBD1 (5 bases). The sequences come from peripheral blood, collected on day 0 of AZD1222 vaccination. The DNA for the CDR3 is TGTGCCAGCGGGTGGGGCCCCTACAATGAGCAGTTCTTC. As protein: CASGWGPYNEQFF.